This TCR beta chain was obtained from a study of PD-L1 blockade in urothelial cancer. Overall study context: Patients initiated atezolizumab in the mid-2010s at 1,200 mg intravenously every 3 weeks. Earlier, patients had received 0 to 3 chemotherapy regimens.

What went into each PCR as a spike was synthetic TCR analog templates. Measured with immunoSEQ multiplex PCR; TCRdb has only the in-frame clones, and not every one. The table includes around 300 clones, approximately 32% detected once. This clone was seen a handful of times. The germline CDR1 and CDR2 sequences are SGHNT and YENEEA. This CDR3 has 15 amino acids. Trimming removed 6 bases from V and 2 bases from J, with 15 bases in between. The sequencing used tumor tissue, collected before atezolizumab (anti-PD-L1) treatment. The rearrangement joins TRBV11-3 to TRBJ2-3; D may be TRBD2 (5 bases). This TCR came from a man aged 70 or older with urothelial cancer. CDR3 nucleotide sequence: TGTGCCAGCAGTCCAACGGGGAGCTTCACAGATACGCAGTATTTT. As protein: CASSPTGSFTDTQYF.